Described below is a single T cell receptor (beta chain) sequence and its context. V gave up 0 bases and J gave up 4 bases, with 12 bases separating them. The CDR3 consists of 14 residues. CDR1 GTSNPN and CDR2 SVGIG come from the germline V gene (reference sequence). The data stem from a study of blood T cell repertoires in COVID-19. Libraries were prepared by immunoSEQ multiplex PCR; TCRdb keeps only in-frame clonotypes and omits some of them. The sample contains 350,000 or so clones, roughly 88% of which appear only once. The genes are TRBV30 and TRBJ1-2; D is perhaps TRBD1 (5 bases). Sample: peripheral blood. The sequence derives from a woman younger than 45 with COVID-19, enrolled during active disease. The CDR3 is CAWSVGVLGYGYTF. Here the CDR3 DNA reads TGTGCCTGGAGTGTAGGGGTGTTAGGCTATGGCTACACCTTC.